The clone carrying this T cell receptor (beta chain) turned up a few times. Its antigen is unidentified. The same CDR3 also results from other DNA sequences found in this sample. Here immunoSEQ multiplex PCR was the method, and the copy in TCRdb shows in-frame clones only, minus some. Among 55,000 to 85,000 clones, 87% were seen once, and the ten largest hold 1.3%. This specimen belongs to a study of OX40 agonist ivuxolimab in advanced cancers. Whole-study context: Ivuxolimab, which is an agonistic anti-OX40 (CD134) antibody, was administered to the patients.

Overall study results and limits: Low normalized T-cell clonal expansion also characterized some of the nonresponders.

CDR1 is SGHDN and CDR2 is FVKESK in the germline V gene. Trimming took 2 bases from V and 1 from J, leaving 5 bases between them. This CDR3 comprises 13 residues. This sample comprised CD4+ or CD8+ T cells sorted from blood, obtained in a trial of the OX40 agonist ivuxolimab. V usage is TRBV14 and J usage is TRBJ1-1; no clear D gene. This clonotype originated in an adult with an advanced solid tumor such as melanoma, head and neck, liver or kidney cancer. CDR3 region: CASSQFRNTEAFF. CDR3 DNA sequence: TGTGCCAGCAGCCAATTCCGGAACACTGAAGCTTTCTTT.